Below, 21 T cell receptor beta chains from the same sample are listed, as sequenced in a study of T cells after yellow fever vaccination. TCRdb ran MiXCR on the 5' RACE reads and lists one entry per CDR3 protein. This sample has some 300,000 distinct CDR3 sequences; 8.5% to 10% occur once, and the top ten carry around 3.4%. The specimen comprised CD4+ T cells sorted from PBMCs, sampled 5 days after the yellow fever booster vaccination. These TCRs come from a young man who received the YFV17D yellow fever vaccine.

This clonotype was picked up a small number of times. The rearrangement links TRBV6-2 or TRBV6-3 to TRBJ1-6; the D is unclear. The CDR3 has 12 residues. V gave up 2 bases and J gave up 9 bases, with 5 bases separating them. Germline V gene lookup returns CDR1 MNHEY and CDR2 SVGEGT. CDR3 nucleotide sequence: TGTGCCAGCAGTTACAGGTTTTCACCCCTCCACTTT. It codes for CASSYRFSPLHF.

The table lists this clonotype with a few counts. This chain joins TRBV4-1 and TRBJ2-5; 7 bases fit TRBD1. This CDR3 region has 18 residues. J was trimmed by 0 bases and V by 2 bases; bases with no gene match: 12. Germline CDR1 and CDR2: MGHRA and YSYEKL. In nucleotides, the CDR3 is TGCGCCAGCAGCCAACCCGGACACAGGGGACGTAACCAAGAGACCCAGTACTTC. This sequence encodes CASSQPGHRGRNQETQYF.

The chain joins TRBV4-1 to TRBJ2-3, with D unresolved. The CDR3 is 13 amino acids. CDR1 MGHRA and CDR2 YSYEKL come from the germline V gene. Trimming shortened V by 0 bases and J by 4 bases, and 5 bases separated the two germline ends. The chain's CDR3 is CASSQDWADTQYF. The CDR3 region has the DNA TGCGCCAGCAGCCAAGATTGGGCAGATACGCAGTATTTT.

This clonotype came up a few times. This chain links TRBV12-3 or TRBV12-4 with TRBJ1-5, with a tentative D call TRBD1 (5 bases). This CDR3 spans 15 amino acids. V was pared by 8 bases and J by 6 bases, with 20 bases between. The CDR3 region has the DNA TGTGCCAGCCTGGCCGGGACGGGAGAAACTCAGCCCCAGCATTTT. This gives the protein CASLAGTGETQPQHF.

This clonotype was counted at least ten times. The chain carries TRBV14 and TRBJ2-1; maybe TRBD2 (5 bases). From germline, CDR1 is SGHDN and CDR2 FVKESK. The V and J ends lost 3 bases and 9 bases respectively, with 15 bases between them. The CDR3 covers 14 residues. The CDR3 coding sequence is TGTGCCAGCAGCCAGATAACCGGGGATCGTGAGCAGTTCTTC. It translates to CASSQITGDREQFF.

The V call is TRBV9, the J call TRBJ2-3; 8 bases match TRBD2. The J segment lost 0 bases and the V segment lost 1 base, leaving 4 bases of the junction unmatched. Germline values: CDR1 SGDLS, CDR2 YYNGEE. The CDR3 contains 16 residues. This CDR3 is CASSVLAGYSTDTQYF. The CDR3 DNA reads as TGTGCCAGCAGCGTATTAGCGGGGTATAGCACAGATACGCAGTATTTT.

This clonotype came up many times. DNA of the CDR3: TGCGCCAGCAGCCAAGATTGGAAAGTCCATAGCACAGATACGCAGTATTTT. Translated, it gives CASSQDWKVHSTDTQYF. The chain is built from TRBV4-3 and TRBJ2-3; D gene uncertain. Germline V lookup: CDR1 LGHNA, CDR2 YSLEER. The CDR3 consists of 17 residues. Trimming cost V 0 bases and J 0 bases, with 13 bases left between them.

This clonotype has a count of ten or more. This chain connects TRBV29-1 to TRBJ2-5, with TRBD1 identical over 8 bases. Germline lookup yields CDR1 SQVTM and CDR2 ANQGSEA. J gave up 4 bases and V 4 bases, and 5 bases lay outside the gene matches. This CDR3 is 13 amino acids long. As DNA, the CDR3 is TGCAGCGTTGGAGGAACAGGGGGAGAGACCCAGTACTTC. It yields the protein CSVGGTGGETQYF.

The V call is TRBV6-6, the J call TRBJ1-1; weak D call: TRBD1 (6 bases). CDR1 is MNHNY and CDR2 is SVGAGI in the germline V gene (reference sequence). CDR3 length equals 16 residues. V lost 6 bases to trimming and J lost 0 bases, with 17 bases between them. The CDR3 here is CASRPDPGHLNTEAFF. The CDR3 bases are TGTGCCAGCAGACCGGACCCGGGACATCTGAACACTGAAGCTTTCTTT.

In this sample, this clonotype turned up many times. V is TRBV11-1 and J is TRBJ2-7, with D uncertain. The CDR3 runs 13 residues. V lost 2 bases and J 0 bases, leaving 5 bases between the germline ends. Germline V gene sequence: CDR1 SGHAT, CDR2 FQDESV (reference sequence). CDR3: CASSLRSSYEQYF. The DNA of the CDR3 is TGTGCCAGCAGCTTAAGGAGCTCCTACGAGCAGTACTTC.

V and J are TRBV5-1 and TRBJ1-2; no firm D call. The CDR3 is 12 amino acids. V lost 2 bases and J 6 bases, leaving 8 bases between the germline ends. Germline CDR1 reads SGHRS; CDR2 reads YFSETQ. The CDR3 sequence: CASSFARNGYTF. DNA for the CDR3: TGCGCCAGCAGCTTCGCCAGAAATGGCTACACCTTC.

This clonotype has just a few counts. The chain uses TRBV5-1 and TRBJ1-4; the D is unclear. Between the trimmed V and J ends, which lost 3 bases and 0 bases, there was a span of 6 bases. The CDR3 loop spans 14 amino acids. Germline CDR1 SGHRS, CDR2 YFSETQ. The CDR3: CASSSSSTNEKLFF. DNA for the CDR3: TGCGCCAGCAGCTCCTCATCAACTAATGAAAAACTGTTTTTT. Filled out from reference TRBV5-1 and TRBJ1-4, the complete variable domain reads KAGVTQTPRYLIKTRGQQVTLSCSPISGHRSVSWYQQTPGQGLQFLFEYFSETQRNKGNFPGRFSGRQFSNSRSEMNVSTLELGDSALYLCASSSSSTNEKLFFGSGTQLSVL.

Relative to its sample, this clonotype is medium-sized. This chain joins TRBV2 and TRBJ2-7; D is ambiguous. The CDR3 totals 13 residues. Germline values: CDR1 SNHLY, CDR2 FYNNEI. Trimming cost V 3 bases and J 5 bases, with 11 bases left between them. CDR3 protein: CASSEPFEDEQYF. DNA of the CDR3: TGTGCCAGCAGTGAGCCCTTCGAGGACGAGCAGTACTTC.

This clonotype was seen a handful of times. Compared with germline, one end of the junction differs, possibly owing to a read error. The genes are TRBV7-7 and TRBJ1-6, with D perhaps matching TRBD1 (5 bases). CDR1 and CDR2 (germline): SSHAT, FNYEAQ (reference sequence). This CDR3 comprises 15 residues. Here the CDR3 DNA reads TGTGCTAGCAGCTTAACAGACAGCACTGATTCACCCCTCCACTTT. This gives the protein CASSLTDSTDSPLHF.

This clonotype was recorded a few times. V gene TRBV5-1 combines with J gene TRBJ1-2; possible D gene TRBD1, 5 bases. Trimming took off 0 bases at V and 6 bases at J, with 15 bases between the two ends. Germline assignment: CDR1 SGHRS and CDR2 YFSETQ. The CDR3 loop spans 15 amino acids. The CDR3 DNA sequence: TGCGCCAGCAGCTTGGCCCGCAGGGTAATGGATGGCTACACCTTC. Its protein is CASSLARRVMDGYTF.

This clonotype occurred many times. V usage is TRBV7-9 and J usage is TRBJ2-3; D not resolved. CDR1 and CDR2 from the germline V gene are SEHNR and FQNEAQ (reference sequence). V shed 5 bases and J shed 10 bases, with 13 bases lying between them. CDR3 size: 12 residues. The CDR3 DNA follows: TGTGCCAGCAGCGTTATGCGTGAGCCGCAGTATTTT. This translates into CASSVMREPQYF.

The table lists this clonotype with a few counts. The V gene is TRBV18, the J gene TRBJ2-1, with 8 bases lining up with TRBD2. The germline CDR1 and CDR2 sequences are KGHSH and LQKENI. This CDR3 is built from 16 residues. The junction had 9 bases not matched to a gene; V was cut back by 4 bases and J by 4 bases. CDR3 DNA: TGTGCCAGCTCACTTCCGGGGGGGACTATGTACAATGAGCAGTTCTTC. Its translation: CASSLPGGTMYNEQFF.

This clonotype was seen repeatedly, ten times or more. The genes are TRBV12-3 or TRBV12-4 and TRBJ2-5; the D gene is possibly TRBD2 (6 bases). V was clipped by 6 bases and J by 7 bases, with 9 bases between them. The CDR3 totals 11 residues. CDR3 nucleotide sequence: TGTGCCAGCAGCCAGGAGGGGACCCAGTACTTC. Translation: CASSQEGTQYF.

Only a few counts were recorded for this clonotype. The chain carries TRBV18 and TRBJ1-1; TRBD1 might be the D (5 bases). CDR1 is KGHSH and CDR2 is LQKENI in the germline V gene. The length of the CDR3 is 13 residues. V was cut by 8 bases and J by 3 bases, with 13 bases left in between. The CDR3 nucleotides read TGTGCCAGCCGACCAGCAGGGTACACTGAAGCTTTCTTT. This encodes CASRPAGYTEAFF. Complete variable domain (other parts from reference TRBV18 and TRBJ1-1): NAGVMQNPRHLVRRRGQEARLRCSPMKGHSHVYWYRQLPEEGLKFMVYLQKENIIDESGMPKERFSAEFPKEGPSILRIQQVVRGDSAAYFCASRPAGYTEAFFGQGTRLTVV.

The V gene is TRBV10-1, the J gene TRBJ2-5; D gene uncertain. From germline, CDR1 is WNHNN and CDR2 SYGVQD (reference sequence). The CDR3 has 15 residues. V lost 3 bases, J lost 2 bases, and 13 bases lay in between. The CDR3, as DNA: TGCGCCAGCAGTGATATGGGAACCGGTCAAGAGACCCAGTACTTC. Its protein is CASSDMGTGQETQYF.

The rearrangement joins TRBV5-1 to TRBJ2-3; 7 bases match TRBD1. The CDR3 is 15 amino acids. Germline V gives CDR1 SGHRS, CDR2 YFSETQ. V lost 2 bases to trimming and J lost 1 base; unmatched junction nucleotides: 4. The CDR3 nucleotides read TGCGCCAGCAGCTTAGGACAGGTCGGCACAGATACGCAGTATTTT. It is translated as CASSLGQVGTDTQYF.